This TCR beta chain was profiled in a study of monozygotic twins with inflammatory bowel disease. The CDR3 is 13 amino acids. Germline loops: CDR1 SGDLS, CDR2 YYNGEE. Reprocessing the 5' RACE reads, TCRdb reports a single entry for every CDR3 protein and omits DNA. In all, the sample yields 300,000 to 450,000 distinct CDR3 sequences. The J gene is TRBJ2-7, the V gene TRBV9. This receptor was obtained from a human donor with ulcerative colitis or Crohn's disease, or a healthy co-twin of an affected twin (not recorded which). Sample: blood. CDR3 region: CASSVALAYEQYF.